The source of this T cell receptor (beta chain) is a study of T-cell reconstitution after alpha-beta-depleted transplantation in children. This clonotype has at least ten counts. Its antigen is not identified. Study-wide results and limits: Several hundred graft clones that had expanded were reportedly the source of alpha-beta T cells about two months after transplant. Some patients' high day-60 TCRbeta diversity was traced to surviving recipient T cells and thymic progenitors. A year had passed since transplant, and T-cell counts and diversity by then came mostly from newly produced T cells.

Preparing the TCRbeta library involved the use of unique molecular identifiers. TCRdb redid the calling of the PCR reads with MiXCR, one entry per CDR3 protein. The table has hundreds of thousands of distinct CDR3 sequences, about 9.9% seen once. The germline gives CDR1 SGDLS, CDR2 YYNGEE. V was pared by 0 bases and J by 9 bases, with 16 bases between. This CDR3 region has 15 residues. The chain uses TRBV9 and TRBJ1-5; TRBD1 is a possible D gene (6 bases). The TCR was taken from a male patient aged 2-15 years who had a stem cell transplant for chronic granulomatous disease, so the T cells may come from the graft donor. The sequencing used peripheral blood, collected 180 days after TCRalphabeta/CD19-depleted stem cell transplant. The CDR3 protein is CASSVEDSLYGPQHF. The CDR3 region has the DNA TGTGCCAGCAGCGTAGAGGACAGCTTATATGGGCCCCAGCATTTT.